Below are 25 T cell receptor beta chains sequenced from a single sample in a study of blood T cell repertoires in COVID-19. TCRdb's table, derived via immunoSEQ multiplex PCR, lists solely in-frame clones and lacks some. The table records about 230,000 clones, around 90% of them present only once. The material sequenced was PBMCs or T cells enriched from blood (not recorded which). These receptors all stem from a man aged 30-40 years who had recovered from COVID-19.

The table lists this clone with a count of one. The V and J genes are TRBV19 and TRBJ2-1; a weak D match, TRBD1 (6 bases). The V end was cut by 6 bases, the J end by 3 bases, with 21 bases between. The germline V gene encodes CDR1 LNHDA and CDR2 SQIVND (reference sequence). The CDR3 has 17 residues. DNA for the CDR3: TGTGCCAGTAGCACAGGGACCACTAATGCCCACTACAATGAGCAGTTCTTC. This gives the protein CASSTGTTNAHYNEQFF.

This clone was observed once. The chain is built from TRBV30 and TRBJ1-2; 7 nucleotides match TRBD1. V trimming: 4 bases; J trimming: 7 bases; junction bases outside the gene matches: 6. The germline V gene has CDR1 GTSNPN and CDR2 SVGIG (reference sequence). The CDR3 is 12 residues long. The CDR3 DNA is TGTGCCTGGAACAGGGGTGTGGGTGGCTACACCTTC. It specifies CAWNRGVGGYTF.

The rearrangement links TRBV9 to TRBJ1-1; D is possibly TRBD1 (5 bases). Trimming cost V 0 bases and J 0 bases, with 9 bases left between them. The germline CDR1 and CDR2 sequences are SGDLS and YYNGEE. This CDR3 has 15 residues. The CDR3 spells CASSVGSGMNTEAFF. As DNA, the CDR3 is TGTGCCAGCAGCGTAGGGTCAGGGATGAACACTGAAGCTTTCTTT.

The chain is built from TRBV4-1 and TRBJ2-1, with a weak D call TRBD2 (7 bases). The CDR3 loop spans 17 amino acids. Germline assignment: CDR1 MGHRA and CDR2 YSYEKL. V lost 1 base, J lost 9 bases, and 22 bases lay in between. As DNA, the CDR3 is TGCGCCAGCAGCCAAGTTAGGGGGGCAGGCGGGAGAGGTGAGCAGTTCTTC. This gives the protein CASSQVRGAGGRGEQFF.

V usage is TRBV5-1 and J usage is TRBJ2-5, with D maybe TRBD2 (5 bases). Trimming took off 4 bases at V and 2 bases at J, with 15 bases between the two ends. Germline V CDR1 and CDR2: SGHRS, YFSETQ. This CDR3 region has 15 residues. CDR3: CASSRTRNDQETQYF. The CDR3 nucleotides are TGCGCCAGCAGCCGAACTAGGAACGATCAAGAGACCCAGTACTTC.

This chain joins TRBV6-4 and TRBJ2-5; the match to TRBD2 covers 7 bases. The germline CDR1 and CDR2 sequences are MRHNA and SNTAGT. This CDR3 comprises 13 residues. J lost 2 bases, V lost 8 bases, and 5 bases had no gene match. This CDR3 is CASPLGGQETQYF. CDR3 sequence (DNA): TGTGCCAGCCCCCTCGGGGGGCAAGAGACCCAGTACTTC.

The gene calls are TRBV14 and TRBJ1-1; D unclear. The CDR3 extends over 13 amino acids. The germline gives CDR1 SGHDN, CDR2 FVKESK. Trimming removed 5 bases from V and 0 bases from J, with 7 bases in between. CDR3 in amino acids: CASSFSVNTEAFF. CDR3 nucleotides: TGTGCCAGCAGCTTTTCTGTGAACACTGAAGCTTTCTTT.

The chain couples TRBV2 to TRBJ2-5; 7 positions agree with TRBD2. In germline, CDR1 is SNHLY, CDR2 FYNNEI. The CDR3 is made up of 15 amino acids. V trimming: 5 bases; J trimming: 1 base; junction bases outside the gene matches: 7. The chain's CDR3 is CASSRGRNSQETQYF. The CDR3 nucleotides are TGTGCCAGCAGTCGCGGGAGAAATAGCCAAGAGACCCAGTACTTC.

The DNA for the CDR3 is TGTGCCAGCAGCCCCTCGGGGGGCGAGCAGTACTTC. Its translation: CASSPSGGEQYF. The chain is built from TRBV7-9 and TRBJ2-7; 7 positions agree with TRBD2. The CDR3 length is 12 residues. The J segment lost 6 bases and the V segment lost 5 bases, leaving 4 bases of the junction unmatched. The germline CDR1 and CDR2 sequences are SEHNR and FQNEAQ (reference sequence). Full variable domain (outside the CDR3, taken from reference TRBV7-9 and TRBJ2-7): DTGVSQNPRHKITKRGQNVTFRCDPISEHNRLYWYRQTLGQGPEFLTYFQNEAQLEKSRLLSDRFSAERPKGSFSTLEIQRTEQGDSAMYLCASSPSGGEQYFGPGTRLTVT.

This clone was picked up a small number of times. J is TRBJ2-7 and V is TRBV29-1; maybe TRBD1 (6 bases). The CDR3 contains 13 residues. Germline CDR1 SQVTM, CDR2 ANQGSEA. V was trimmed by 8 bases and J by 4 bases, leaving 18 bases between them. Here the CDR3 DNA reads TGCAGCACTTGGGAACAGGGAAAATACGAGCAGTACTTC. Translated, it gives CSTWEQGKYEQYF.

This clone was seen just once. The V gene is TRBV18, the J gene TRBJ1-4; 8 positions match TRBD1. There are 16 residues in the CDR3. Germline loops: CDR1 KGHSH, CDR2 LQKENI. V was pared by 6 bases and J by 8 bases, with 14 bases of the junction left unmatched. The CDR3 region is CASSERTQGAREKLFF. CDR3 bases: TGTGCCAGCTCCGAACGGACCCAGGGGGCGCGCGAAAAACTGTTTTTT.

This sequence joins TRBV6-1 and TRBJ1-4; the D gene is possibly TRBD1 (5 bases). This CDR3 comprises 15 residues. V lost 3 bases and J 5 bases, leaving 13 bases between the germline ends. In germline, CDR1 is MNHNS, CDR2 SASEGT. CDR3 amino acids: CASSESGLANEKLFF. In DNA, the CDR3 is TGTGCCAGCAGTGAGTCAGGGTTGGCGAATGAAAAACTGTTTTTT.

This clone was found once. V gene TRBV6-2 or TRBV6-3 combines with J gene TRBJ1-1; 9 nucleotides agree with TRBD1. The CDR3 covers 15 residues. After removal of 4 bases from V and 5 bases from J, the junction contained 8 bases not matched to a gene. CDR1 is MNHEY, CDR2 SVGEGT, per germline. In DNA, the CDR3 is TGTGCCAGCAGTTTTACGGGACAGGGAGGTACTGAAGCTTTCTTT. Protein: CASSFTGQGGTEAFF.

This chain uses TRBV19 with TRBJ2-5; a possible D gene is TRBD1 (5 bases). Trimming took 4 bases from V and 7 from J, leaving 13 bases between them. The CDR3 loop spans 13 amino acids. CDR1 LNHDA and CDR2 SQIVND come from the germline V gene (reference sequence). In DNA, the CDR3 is TGTGCCAGTAGTACAGTGGAAAGGGGGACCCAGTACTTC. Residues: CASSTVERGTQYF.

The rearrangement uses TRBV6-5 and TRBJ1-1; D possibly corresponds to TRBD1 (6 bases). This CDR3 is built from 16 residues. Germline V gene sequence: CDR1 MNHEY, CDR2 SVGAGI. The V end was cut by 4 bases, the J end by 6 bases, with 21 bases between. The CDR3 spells CASSSRWETGSAEAFF. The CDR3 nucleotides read TGTGCCAGCAGTTCCCGGTGGGAAACAGGGTCTGCTGAAGCTTTCTTT.

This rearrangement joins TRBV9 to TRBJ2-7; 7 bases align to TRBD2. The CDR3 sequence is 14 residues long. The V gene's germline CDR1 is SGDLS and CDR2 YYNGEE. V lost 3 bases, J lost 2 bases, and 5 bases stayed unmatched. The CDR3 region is CASSARLATYEQYF. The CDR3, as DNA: TGTGCCAGCAGCGCCCGACTAGCTACCTACGAGCAGTACTTC. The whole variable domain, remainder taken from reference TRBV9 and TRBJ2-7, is DSGVTQTPKHLITATGQRVTLRCSPRSGDLSVYWYQQSLDQGLQFLIQYYNGEERAKGNILERFSAQQFPDLHSELNLSSLELGDSALYFCASSARLATYEQYFGPGTRLTVT.

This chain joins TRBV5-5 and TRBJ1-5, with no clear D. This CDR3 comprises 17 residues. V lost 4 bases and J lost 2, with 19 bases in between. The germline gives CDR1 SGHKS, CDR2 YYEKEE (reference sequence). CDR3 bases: TGTGCCAGCAGCACCGGACTAGGTCAAACGGGCAATCAGCCCCAGCATTTT. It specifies CASSTGLGQTGNQPQHF.

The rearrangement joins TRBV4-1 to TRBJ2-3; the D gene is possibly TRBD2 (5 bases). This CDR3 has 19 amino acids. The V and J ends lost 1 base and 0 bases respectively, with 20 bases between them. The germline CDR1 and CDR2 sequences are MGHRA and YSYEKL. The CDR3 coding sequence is TGCGCCAGCAGCCAAGCCGGGATCTCGTTCGGTACTAGCACAGATACGCAGTATTTT. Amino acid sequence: CASSQAGISFGTSTDTQYF.

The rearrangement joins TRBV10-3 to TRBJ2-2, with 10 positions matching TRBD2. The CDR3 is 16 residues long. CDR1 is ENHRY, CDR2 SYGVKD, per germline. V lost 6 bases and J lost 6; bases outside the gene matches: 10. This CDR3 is CAISGMLAGVAGELFF. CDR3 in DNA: TGTGCCATCAGCGGCATGCTAGCGGGAGTAGCCGGGGAGCTGTTTTTT.

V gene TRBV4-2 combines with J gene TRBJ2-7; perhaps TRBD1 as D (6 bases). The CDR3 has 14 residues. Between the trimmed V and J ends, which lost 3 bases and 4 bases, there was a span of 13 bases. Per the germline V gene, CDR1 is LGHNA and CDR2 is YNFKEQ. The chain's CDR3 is CASSQTGRMYEQYF. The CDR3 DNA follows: TGTGCCAGCAGCCAGACAGGTCGGATGTACGAGCAGTACTTC.

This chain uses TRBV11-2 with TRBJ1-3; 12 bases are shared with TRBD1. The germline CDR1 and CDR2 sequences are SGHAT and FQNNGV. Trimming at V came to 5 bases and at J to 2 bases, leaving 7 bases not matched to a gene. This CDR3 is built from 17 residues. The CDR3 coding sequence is TGTGCCAGCAGCGCCGGGACAGGGGGCCTTGCTGGAAACACCATATATTTT. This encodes CASSAGTGGLAGNTIYF.

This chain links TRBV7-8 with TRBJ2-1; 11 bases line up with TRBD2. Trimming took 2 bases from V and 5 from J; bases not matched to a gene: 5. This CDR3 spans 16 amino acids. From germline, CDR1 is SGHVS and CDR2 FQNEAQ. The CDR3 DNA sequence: TGTGCCAGCAGCTTACTAGCGGGAGGCCCAAACAATGAGCAGTTCTTC. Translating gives CASSLLAGGPNNEQFF. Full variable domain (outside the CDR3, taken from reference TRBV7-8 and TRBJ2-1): GAGVSQSPRYKVAKRGQDVALRCDPISGHVSLFWYQQALGQGPEFLTYFQNEAQLDKSGLPSDRFFAERPEGSVSTLKIQRTQQEDSAVYLCASSLLAGGPNNEQFFGPGTRLTVL.

CDR3 residues: CASSLAGTSVSYEQYF. CDR3 nucleotide sequence: TGTGCCAGCAGCTTAGCCGGGACTAGCGTTTCCTACGAGCAGTACTTC. The V call is TRBV7-2, the J call TRBJ2-7, with 10 bases lining up with TRBD2. J gave up 1 base and V 0 bases, and 3 bases lay outside the gene matches. Germline V gene data show CDR1 as SGHTA and CDR2 as FQGNSA. The length of the CDR3 is 16 residues. Looking up the rest from reference TRBV7-2 and TRBJ2-7 gives the full variable domain: GAGVSQSPSNKVTEKGKDVELRCDPISGHTALYWYRQSLGQGLEFLIYFQGNSAPDKSGLPSDRFSAERTGGSVSTLTIQRTQQEDSAVYLCASSLAGTSVSYEQYFGPGTRLTVT.

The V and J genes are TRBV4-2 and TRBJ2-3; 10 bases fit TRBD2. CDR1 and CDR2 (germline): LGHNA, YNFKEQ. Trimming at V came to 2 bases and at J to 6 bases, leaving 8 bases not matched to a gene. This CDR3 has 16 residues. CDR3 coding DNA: TGTGCCAGCAGCCAACCTAGCGGGAGCTCCGCTGATACGCAGTATTTT. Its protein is CASSQPSGSSADTQYF.

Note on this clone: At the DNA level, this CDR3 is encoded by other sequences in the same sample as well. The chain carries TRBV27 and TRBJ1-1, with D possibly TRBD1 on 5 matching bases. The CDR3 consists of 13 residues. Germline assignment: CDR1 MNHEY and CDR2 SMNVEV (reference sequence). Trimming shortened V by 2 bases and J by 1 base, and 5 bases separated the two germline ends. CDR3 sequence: CASSLQGNTEAFF. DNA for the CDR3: TGTGCCAGCAGTTTACAGGGGAACACTGAAGCTTTCTTT.